The TCR beta chain described here comes from a study of neurological immune-mediated disorders (dated by TCRdb to the late 2010s). About the study as a whole: Among the approximately 35 multiple sclerosis patients, relapsing-remitting MS accounted for approximately 31 and secondary progressive MS accounted for 3. Peripheral blood TCR-beta repertoires from HTLV-I-associated myelopathy (HAM/TSP) patients, multiple sclerosis patients and healthy controls were compared by UMI-based sequencing. The roughly 110 TCR-beta libraries included longitudinal samples, technical triplicates and paired sorted CD4+ and CD8+ T-cell subsets alongside PBMC samples. The cohort was made up of 68 subjects, consisting of around 14 HAM/TSP patients, about 34 multiple sclerosis patients and around 20 healthy controls.

Study-level results and caveats: TCR clonal expansion was highest in HAM/TSP patients and lowest in MS patients, with MS patients falling below even healthy controls. In a phylogenetic analysis, the repertoires of 18 out of 34 MS patients fell into a single cluster of related CDR3 sequences, pointing to a possible signature at the repertoire level. No association of the MS cluster with clinical or MRI features was observed, and the need for larger cohorts was stated by the authors. No identical CDR3 amino acid sequences were found to be shared among expanded clones across subjects, suggesting that TCR-beta repertoires were private in all groups.

Unsorted PBMC libraries were generated from 2 million PBMCs stored in RNAlater at -80 °C until RNA extraction. The multiple sclerosis patients were enrolled in a US clinical protocol that evaluated disease progression with magnetic resonance imaging. Peripheral blood was subjected to Ficoll-Hypaque density gradient centrifugation to isolate PBMCs, which were then cryopreserved in liquid nitrogen. To synthesize cDNA, template-switch 5'RACE was performed with a primer carrying a 10-nucleotide random unique molecular identifier so that each TCR transcript was tagged. Over 190 million TCR-beta sequences, covering 15-18 subjects, were produced in each sequencing run. The RNeasy kit was used for extraction of total RNA. The KAPA Real-time Library Amplification kit was used to amplify TCR-beta VDJ regions with primers for the TCR constant region and the 5'RACE anchor. Sample indexes and Illumina adaptors were added in a first PCR, and a second PCR then increased library yield. The roughly 650 bp TCR product was size-selected on a 2% E-gel SizeSelection system after Ampure bead purification. Library quality was checked on a Bioanalyzer, concentration was measured with Qubit, and libraries were quantified with the Kapa Library Quantification kit before pooling. Libraries were sequenced paired-end 2 x 150 bp on an Illumina HiSeq 2500. To increase sequence diversity, about 23-32% phiX was spiked into each library pool. The published analysis was carried out like this. The UMI-based MiGEC pipeline processed quality-filtered reads and removed over 75% of raw TCR sequences during error correction. IMGT germline references were used for alignment of VDJ genes, and clonotypes were defined by a unique CDR3 amino acid sequence together with V-J genes. Clonal expansion, Shannon diversity, and CDR3 relatedness (CalcPairwiseDistances, ClusterSamples) were evaluated with VDJtools, and phylogenetic trees were built with CLCbio workbench. Using coefficient-of-variation modelling across technical triplicates, the study counted a clone as expanded if it had at least 8 unique UMIs. The public reads were quality trimmed at Q25 with fastp and then assembled into clones with MiXCR by TCRdb, keeping productive beta chains. All rows with the same CDR3 protein become a single entry with the most common DNA and genes. TCRdb, not the authors, supplied the V and J calls. A total of some 57,000 distinct CDR3 sequences appear in this sample, around 4% of them only once. The ten largest clones capture 5% to 7% of the sample.

A word on this clonotype: There is no known antigen for this receptor. No base qualities exist here, and no much larger clone lies one base off it.

This sequence was found in a man in his sixties with multiple sclerosis. Sample: PBMCs.

In nucleotide form, the sequence is TGCAGTGATAGGATAGGGACTGGGCCCGAGCAGTACTTC. The translation is CSDRIGTGPEQYF. The receptor chain draws on TRBV20-1 and TRBJ2-7; TRBD2 is possibly the D segment (6 matching bases). The CDR3 runs 13 residues from the cysteine to the phenylalanine. Only the CDR3 region is kept as DNA, spanning 39 bases read in frame from base 1. The germline V gene (reference sequence) sets CDR1 to DFQATT and CDR2 to SNEGSKA. The V end loses 7 bases and the J end loses 6 bases, and a stretch of 19 bases separates them.